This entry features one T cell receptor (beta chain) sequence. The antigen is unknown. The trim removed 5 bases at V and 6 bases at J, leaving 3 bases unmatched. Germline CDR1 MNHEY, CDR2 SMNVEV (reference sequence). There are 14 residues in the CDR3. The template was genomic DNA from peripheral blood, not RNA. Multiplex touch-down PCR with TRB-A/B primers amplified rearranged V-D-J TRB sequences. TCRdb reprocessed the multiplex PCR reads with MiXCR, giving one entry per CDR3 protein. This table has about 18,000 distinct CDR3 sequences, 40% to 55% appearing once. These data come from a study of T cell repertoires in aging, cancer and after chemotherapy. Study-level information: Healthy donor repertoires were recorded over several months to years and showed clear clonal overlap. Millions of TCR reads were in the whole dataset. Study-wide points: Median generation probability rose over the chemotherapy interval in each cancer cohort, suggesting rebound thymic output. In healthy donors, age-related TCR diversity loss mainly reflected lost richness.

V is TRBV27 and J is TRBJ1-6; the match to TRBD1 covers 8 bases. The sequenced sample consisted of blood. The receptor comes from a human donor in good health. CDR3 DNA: TGTGCCAGCAGTCCCGACAGGGGTAATTCACCCCTCCACTTT. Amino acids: CASSPDRGNSPLHF.